This T cell receptor beta chain was recorded in a study of blood T cells in healthy people across ages. With V trimmed by 4 bases and J by 0 bases, 6 bases remained unmatched. The CDR3 has 16 residues. Germline assignment: CDR1 SQVTM and CDR2 ANQGSEA. Primed by a sample-barcoded 5' primer and a J-beta primer mix, a second PCR proceeded for 7 to 11 cycles. Using its own MiXCR run on the 5' RACE reads, TCRdb lists one record per CDR3 protein. Here the sample spans under 950,000 distinct CDR3 sequences, 20% to 25% being singletons. This clonotype appeared a few times. The sequenced sample consisted of blood. V and J are TRBV29-1 and TRBJ2-1; 10 nucleotides agree with TRBD2. This sequence was found in a man between 65 and 85 years old in good health. The CDR3 sequence: CSVGRAGGSSYNEQFF. CDR3 nucleotide sequence: TGCAGCGTTGGTAGAGCGGGAGGGAGCTCCTACAATGAGCAGTTCTTC.